This T cell receptor (beta chain) originates from a study of regulatory dendritic cells for organ transplantation. Naive CD45RA+ and memory CD45RO+ CD4+ or CD8+ T cells were FACS-sorted. Produced via immunoSEQ multiplex PCR; TCRdb's table is partial and in-frame only. The sample records 25,000 to 30,000 clones, over 60% being singletons. This clonotype was sampled from a human donor in good health. The sequencing input was memory CD4+ T cells from blood. The subset: CD45RO+ memory T cells.

CDR3 coding DNA: TGTGCCAGCAGTGCCAATGGACAGGGTCAGAACTATGGCTACACCTTC. It yields the protein CASSANGQGQNYGYTF. This chain uses TRBV6-4 with TRBJ1-2; 8 bases are a match to TRBD1. The trim removed 4 bases at V and 2 bases at J, leaving 9 bases unmatched. The CDR3 is 16 amino acids. Germline lookup yields CDR1 MRHNA and CDR2 SNTAGT.